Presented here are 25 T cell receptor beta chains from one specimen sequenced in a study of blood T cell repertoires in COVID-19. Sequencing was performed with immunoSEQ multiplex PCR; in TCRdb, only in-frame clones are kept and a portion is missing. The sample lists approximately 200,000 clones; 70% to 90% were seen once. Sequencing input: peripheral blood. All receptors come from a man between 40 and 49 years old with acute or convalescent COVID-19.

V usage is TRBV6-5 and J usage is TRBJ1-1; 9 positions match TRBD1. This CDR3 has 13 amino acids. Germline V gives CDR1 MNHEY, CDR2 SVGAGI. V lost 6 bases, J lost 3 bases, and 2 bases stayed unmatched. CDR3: CASRRDRDTEAFF. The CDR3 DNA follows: TGTGCCAGCAGGCGGGACAGGGACACTGAAGCTTTCTTT.

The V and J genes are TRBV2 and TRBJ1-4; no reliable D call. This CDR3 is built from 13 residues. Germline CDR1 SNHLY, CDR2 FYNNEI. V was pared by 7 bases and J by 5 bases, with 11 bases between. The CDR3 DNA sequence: TGTGCCAGCACTGGGTTCGGGAATGAAAAACTGTTTTTT. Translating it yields CASTGFGNEKLFF.

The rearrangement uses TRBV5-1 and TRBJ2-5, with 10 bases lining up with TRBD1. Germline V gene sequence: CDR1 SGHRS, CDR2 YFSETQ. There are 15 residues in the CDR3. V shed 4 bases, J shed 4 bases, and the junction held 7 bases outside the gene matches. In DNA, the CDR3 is TGCGCCAGCAGCGAGGGACAGGGGATCTTAGAGACCCAGTACTTC. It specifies CASSEGQGILETQYF.

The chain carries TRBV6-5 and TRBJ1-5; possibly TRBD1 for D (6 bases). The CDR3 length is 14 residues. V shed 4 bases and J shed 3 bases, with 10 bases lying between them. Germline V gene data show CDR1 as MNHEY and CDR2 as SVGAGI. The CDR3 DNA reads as TGTGCCAGCAGTTCTTCAGGGGACAATCAGCCCCAGCATTTT. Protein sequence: CASSSSGDNQPQHF.

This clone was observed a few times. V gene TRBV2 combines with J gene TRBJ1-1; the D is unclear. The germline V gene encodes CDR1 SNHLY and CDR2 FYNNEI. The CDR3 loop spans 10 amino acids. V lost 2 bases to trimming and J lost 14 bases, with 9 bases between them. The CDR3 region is CASSEPPEFF. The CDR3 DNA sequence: TGTGCCAGCAGTGAACCGCCGGAGTTCTTT.

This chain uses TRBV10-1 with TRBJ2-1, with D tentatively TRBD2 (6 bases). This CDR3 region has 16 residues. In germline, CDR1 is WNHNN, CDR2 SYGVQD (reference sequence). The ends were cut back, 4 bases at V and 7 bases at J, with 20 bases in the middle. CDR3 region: CASSGTTSSWMNEQFF. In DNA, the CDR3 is TGCGCCAGCAGTGGGACCACTAGCTCCTGGATGAATGAGCAGTTCTTC.

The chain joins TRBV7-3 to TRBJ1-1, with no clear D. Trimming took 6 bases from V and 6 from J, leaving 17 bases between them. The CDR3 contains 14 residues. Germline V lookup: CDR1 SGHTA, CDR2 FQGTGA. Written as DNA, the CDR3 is TGTGCCAGCAGTGTACAGATACCCGACGCTGAAGCTTTCTTT. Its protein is CASSVQIPDAEAFF. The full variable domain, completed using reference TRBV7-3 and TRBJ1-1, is GAGVSQTPSNKVTEKGKYVELRCDPISGHTALYWYRQSLGQGPEFLIYFQGTGAADDSGLPNDRFFAVRPEGSVSTLKIQRTERGDSAVYLCASSVQIPDAEAFFGQGTRLTVV.

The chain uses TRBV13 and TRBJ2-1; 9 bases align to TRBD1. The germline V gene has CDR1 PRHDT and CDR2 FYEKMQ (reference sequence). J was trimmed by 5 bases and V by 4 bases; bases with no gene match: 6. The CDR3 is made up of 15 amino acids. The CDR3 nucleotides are TGTGCCAGCAGCTCGTCGGGACAGGGAGACAATGAGCAGTTCTTC. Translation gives CASSSSGQGDNEQFF.

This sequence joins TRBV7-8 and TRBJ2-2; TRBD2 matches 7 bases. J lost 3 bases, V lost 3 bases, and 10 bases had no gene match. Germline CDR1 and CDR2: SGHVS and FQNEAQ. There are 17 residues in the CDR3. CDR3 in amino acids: CASSFGIAGEYTGELFF. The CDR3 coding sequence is TGTGCCAGCAGCTTCGGAATTGCGGGGGAGTACACCGGGGAGCTGTTTTTT.

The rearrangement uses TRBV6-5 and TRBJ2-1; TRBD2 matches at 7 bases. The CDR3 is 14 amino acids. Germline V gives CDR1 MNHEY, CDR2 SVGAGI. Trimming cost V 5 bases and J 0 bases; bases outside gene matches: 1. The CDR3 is CASSRGGSYNEQFF. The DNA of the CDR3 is TGTGCCAGCAGTCGCGGGGGCTCCTACAATGAGCAGTTCTTC.

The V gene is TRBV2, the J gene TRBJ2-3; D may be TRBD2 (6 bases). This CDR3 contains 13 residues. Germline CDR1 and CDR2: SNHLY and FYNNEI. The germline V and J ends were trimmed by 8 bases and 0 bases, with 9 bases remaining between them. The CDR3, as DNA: TGTGCCAGCCCGCGGGGAAGCACAGATACGCAGTATTTT. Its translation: CASPRGSTDTQYF.

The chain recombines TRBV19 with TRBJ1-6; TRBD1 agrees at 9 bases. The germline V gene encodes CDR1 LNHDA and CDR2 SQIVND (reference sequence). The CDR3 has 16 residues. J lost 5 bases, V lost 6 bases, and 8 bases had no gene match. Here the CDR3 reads CASSKIQGADNSPLHF. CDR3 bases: TGTGCCAGTAGCAAAATACAGGGGGCGGATAATTCACCCCTCCACTTT.

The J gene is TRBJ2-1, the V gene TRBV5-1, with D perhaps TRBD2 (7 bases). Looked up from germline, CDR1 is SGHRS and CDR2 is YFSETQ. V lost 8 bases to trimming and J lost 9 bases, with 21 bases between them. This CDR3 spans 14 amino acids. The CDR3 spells CASSLGGPRSEQFF. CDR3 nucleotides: TGCGCCAGTAGTTTGGGGGGGCCGAGATCTGAGCAGTTCTTC.

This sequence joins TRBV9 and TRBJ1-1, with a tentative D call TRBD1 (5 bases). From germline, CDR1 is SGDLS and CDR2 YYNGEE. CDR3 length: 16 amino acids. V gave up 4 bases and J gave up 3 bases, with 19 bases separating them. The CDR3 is CASSPQQTARHTEAFF. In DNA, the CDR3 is TGTGCCAGCAGCCCCCAACAGACAGCGCGACACACTGAAGCTTTCTTT.

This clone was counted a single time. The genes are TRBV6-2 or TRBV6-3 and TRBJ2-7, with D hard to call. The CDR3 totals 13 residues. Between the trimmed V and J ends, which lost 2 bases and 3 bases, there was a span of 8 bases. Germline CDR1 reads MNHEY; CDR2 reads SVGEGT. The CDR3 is CASSYGPIYEQYF. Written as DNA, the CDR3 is TGTGCCAGCAGTTACGGGCCTATCTACGAGCAGTACTTC.

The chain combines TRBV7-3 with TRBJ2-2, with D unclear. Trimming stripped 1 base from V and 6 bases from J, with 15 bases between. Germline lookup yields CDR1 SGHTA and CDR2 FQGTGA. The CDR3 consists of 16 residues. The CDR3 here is CASSLRPLVPSGELFF. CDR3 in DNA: TGTGCCAGCAGCTTAAGGCCCCTGGTCCCATCCGGGGAGCTGTTTTTT. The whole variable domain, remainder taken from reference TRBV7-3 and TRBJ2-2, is GAGVSQTPSNKVTEKGKYVELRCDPISGHTALYWYRQSLGQGPEFLIYFQGTGAADDSGLPNDRFFAVRPEGSVSTLKIQRTERGDSAVYLCASSLRPLVPSGELFFGEGSRLTVL.

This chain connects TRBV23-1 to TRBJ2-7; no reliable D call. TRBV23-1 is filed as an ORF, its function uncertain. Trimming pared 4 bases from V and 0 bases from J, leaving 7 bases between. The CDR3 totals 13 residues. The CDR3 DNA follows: TGCGCCAGCAGTCCCGGGTCCTCCTACGAGCAGTACTTC. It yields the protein CASSPGSSYEQYF.

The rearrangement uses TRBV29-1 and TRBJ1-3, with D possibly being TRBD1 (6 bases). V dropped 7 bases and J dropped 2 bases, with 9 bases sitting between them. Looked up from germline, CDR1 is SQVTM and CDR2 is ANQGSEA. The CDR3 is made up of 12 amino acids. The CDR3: CSAEGAGNTIYF. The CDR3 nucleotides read TGCAGCGCAGAGGGGGCTGGAAACACCATATATTTT.

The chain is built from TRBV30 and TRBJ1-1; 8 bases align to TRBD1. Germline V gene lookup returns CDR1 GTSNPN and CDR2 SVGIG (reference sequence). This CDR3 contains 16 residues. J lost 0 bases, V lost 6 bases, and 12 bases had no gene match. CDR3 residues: CACIRNRGGMNTEAFF. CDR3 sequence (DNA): TGTGCCTGTATCCGCAACAGGGGGGGCATGAACACTGAAGCTTTCTTT.

The CDR3 here is CASSLFATGVYYGYTF. As DNA, the CDR3 is TGTGCCAGCAGCCTATTCGCTACGGGAGTCTACTATGGCTACACCTTC. V is TRBV7-9 and J is TRBJ1-2; D is ambiguous. V lost 5 bases, J lost 3 bases, and 19 bases lay in between. This CDR3 comprises 16 residues. In germline, CDR1 is SEHNR, CDR2 FQNEAQ (reference sequence).

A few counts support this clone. The CDR3 protein is CASRSGVRSNQPQHF. The DNA of the CDR3 is TGTGCCAGCAGATCAGGGGTTCGGAGCAATCAGCCCCAGCATTTT. This chain joins TRBV27 and TRBJ1-5; D may be TRBD1 (6 bases). Trimming took off 6 bases at V and 1 base at J, with 13 bases between the two ends. CDR1 and CDR2 from the germline V gene are MNHEY and SMNVEV (reference sequence). The CDR3 is 15 residues long.

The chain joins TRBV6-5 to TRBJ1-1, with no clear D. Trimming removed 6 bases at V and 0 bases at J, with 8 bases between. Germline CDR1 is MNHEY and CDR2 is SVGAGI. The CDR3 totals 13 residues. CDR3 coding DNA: TGTGCCAGCAGGGGCCAAATGAACACTGAAGCTTTCTTT. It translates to CASRGQMNTEAFF.

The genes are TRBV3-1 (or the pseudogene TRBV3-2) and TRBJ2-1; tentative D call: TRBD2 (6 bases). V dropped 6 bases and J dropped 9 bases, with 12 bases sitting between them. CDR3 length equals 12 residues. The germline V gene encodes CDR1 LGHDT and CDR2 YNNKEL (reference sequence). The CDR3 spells CASSDTGSEQFF. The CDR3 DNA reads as TGTGCCAGCAGTGACACCGGGAGTGAGCAGTTCTTC.

CDR3 sequence: CASSLNSGGSTDTQYF. The CDR3, as DNA: TGCGCCAGCAGCTTGAATAGCGGGGGTAGCACAGATACGCAGTATTTT. The chain uses TRBV5-1 and TRBJ2-3, with 9 bases fitting TRBD2. Per germline, CDR1 SGHRS and CDR2 YFSETQ. With 1 base clipped from V and 0 bases from J, the junction kept 3 bases outside the gene matches. The CDR3 runs 16 residues.

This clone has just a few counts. Here the CDR3 reads CAWSRKAGANTGELFF. CDR3 in DNA: TGTGCCTGGAGTCGTAAAGCGGGGGCGAACACCGGGGAGCTGTTTTTT. This rearrangement joins TRBV30 to TRBJ2-2, with TRBD2 matching 8 bases. Unmatched junction bases numbered 5, after V lost 2 bases and J lost 0 bases. CDR3 size: 16 residues. Germline values: CDR1 GTSNPN, CDR2 SVGIG (reference sequence).